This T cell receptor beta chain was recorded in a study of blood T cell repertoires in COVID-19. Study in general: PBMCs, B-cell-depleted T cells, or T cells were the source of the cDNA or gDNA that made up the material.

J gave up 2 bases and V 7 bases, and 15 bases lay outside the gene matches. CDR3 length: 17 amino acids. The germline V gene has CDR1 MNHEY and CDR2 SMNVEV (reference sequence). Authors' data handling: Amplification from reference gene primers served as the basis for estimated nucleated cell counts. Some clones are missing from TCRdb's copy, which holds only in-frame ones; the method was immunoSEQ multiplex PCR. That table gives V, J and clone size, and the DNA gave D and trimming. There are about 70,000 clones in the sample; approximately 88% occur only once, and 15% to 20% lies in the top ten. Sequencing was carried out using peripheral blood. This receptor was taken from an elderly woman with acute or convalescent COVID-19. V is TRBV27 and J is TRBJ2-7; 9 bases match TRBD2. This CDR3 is CASTPSWAGTSTYEQYF. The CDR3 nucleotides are TGTGCCAGCACCCCGAGTTGGGCCGGGACTAGCACCTACGAGCAGTACTTC.